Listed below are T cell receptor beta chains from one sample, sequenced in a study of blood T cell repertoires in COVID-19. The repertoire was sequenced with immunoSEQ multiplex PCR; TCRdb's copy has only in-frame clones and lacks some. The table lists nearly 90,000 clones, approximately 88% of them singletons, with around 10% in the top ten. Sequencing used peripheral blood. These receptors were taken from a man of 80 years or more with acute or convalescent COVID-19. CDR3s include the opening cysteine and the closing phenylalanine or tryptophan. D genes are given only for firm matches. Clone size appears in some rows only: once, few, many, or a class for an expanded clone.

cdr3_nt: TGTGCCAGTAGCGGGGGGAACAGAAGCAATCAGCCCCAGCATTTT
cdr3_aa: CASSGGNRSNQPQHF
cdr3_length: 15
d_call: NA
v_call: TRBV19
j_call: TRBJ1-5
clone_size: once

cdr3_nt: TGTGCCAGGGGCCCCACTAGGGAGCAGTTCTTC
cdr3_aa: CARGPTREQFF
cdr3_length: 11
d_call: NA
v_call: TRBV2
j_call: TRBJ2-1
clone_size: NA

cdr3_nt: TGTGCCAGCAGCGCCGGGACAGCTATCGGGACCCAGTACTTC
cdr3_aa: CASSAGTAIGTQYF
cdr3_length: 14
d_call: TRBD1
v_call: TRBV5-8
j_call: TRBJ2-5
clone_size: NA

cdr3_nt: TGTGCCAGCAGCGTGGGGGGGCCTTATAGCAATCAGCCCCAGCATTTT
cdr3_aa: CASSVGGPYSNQPQHF
cdr3_length: 16
d_call: NA
v_call: TRBV9
j_call: TRBJ1-5
clone_size: NA

cdr3_nt: TGCGCCAGCAGCTTCGGGACAGGAGGTACCGGGGAGCTGTTTTTT
cdr3_aa: CASSFGTGGTGELFF
cdr3_length: 15
d_call: TRBD1
v_call: TRBV5-1
j_call: TRBJ2-2
clone_size: NA

cdr3_nt: TGTGCCAGTAGTCGGGACAGGATTTCTGGAAACACCATATATTTT
cdr3_aa: CASSRDRISGNTIYF
cdr3_length: 15
d_call: TRBD1
v_call: TRBV19
j_call: TRBJ1-3
clone_size: NA

cdr3_nt: TGCAGCGTTGCCCAGGATCCCTCTGGAAACACCATATATTTT
cdr3_aa: CSVAQDPSGNTIYF
cdr3_length: 14
d_call: NA
v_call: TRBV29-1
j_call: TRBJ1-3
clone_size: NA

cdr3_nt: TGTGCCAGCAGTCTCACAGGGGTAGCGCGGAACACCGGGGAGCTGTTTTTT
cdr3_aa: CASSLTGVARNTGELFF
cdr3_length: 17
d_call: TRBD1
v_call: TRBV6-2/TRBV6-3
j_call: TRBJ2-2
clone_size: NA

cdr3_nt: TGTGCCAGCAGTGATTGGAGGGTCGGCCTTGGCTACACCTTC
cdr3_aa: CASSDWRVGLGYTF
cdr3_length: 14
d_call: NA
v_call: TRBV2
j_call: TRBJ1-2
clone_size: NA

cdr3_nt: TGCGCCAGCACGGGGAGTCCAGGCCGGAACACTGAAGCTTTCTTT
cdr3_aa: CASTGSPGRNTEAFF
cdr3_length: 15
d_call: NA
v_call: TRBV4-1
j_call: TRBJ1-1
clone_size: NA

cdr3_nt: TGTGCCATCGAGTCCGGAAACACCATATATTTT
cdr3_aa: CAIESGNTIYF
cdr3_length: 11
d_call: NA
v_call: TRBV19
j_call: TRBJ1-3
clone_size: NA

cdr3_nt: TGTGCCAGCAGTGCAGCTAGCGGGAAAACAGGCGAGCAGTACTTC
cdr3_aa: CASSAASGKTGEQYF
cdr3_length: 15
d_call: TRBD2
v_call: TRBV2
j_call: TRBJ2-7
clone_size: NA

cdr3_nt: TGTGCCAGCAGTTTATTGGGGCAGGTTCAGCCCCAGCATTTT
cdr3_aa: CASSLLGQVQPQHF
cdr3_length: 14
d_call: NA
v_call: TRBV28
j_call: TRBJ1-5
clone_size: NA

cdr3_nt: TGTGCCAGCAGCTTAGGGGCGGGAGCCTCCTACAATGAGCAGTTCTTC
cdr3_aa: CASSLGAGASYNEQFF
cdr3_length: 16
d_call: TRBD2
v_call: TRBV7-3
j_call: TRBJ2-1
clone_size: NA

cdr3_nt: TGTGCCAGCACTCTACAAGAGACCCAGTACTTC
cdr3_aa: CASTLQETQYF
cdr3_length: 11
d_call: NA
v_call: TRBV7-2
j_call: TRBJ2-5
clone_size: NA

cdr3_nt: TGTGCCAGCAGCACGACAGGGGGCTACTACGAGCAGTACTTC
cdr3_aa: CASSTTGGYYEQYF
cdr3_length: 14
d_call: TRBD1
v_call: TRBV11-2
j_call: TRBJ2-7
clone_size: NA

cdr3_nt: TGTGCCAGCAGCTCAACAGGGGTAAGGGGTAACACTGAAGCTTTCTTT
cdr3_aa: CASSSTGVRGNTEAFF
cdr3_length: 16
d_call: TRBD1
v_call: TRBV9
j_call: TRBJ1-1
clone_size: NA

cdr3_nt: TGCGCCAGCAGCTCGGGTAGCGGGGGGGCCAGAGAGACCCAGTACTTC
cdr3_aa: CASSSGSGGARETQYF
cdr3_length: 16
d_call: TRBD2
v_call: TRBV5-1
j_call: TRBJ2-5
clone_size: NA

cdr3_nt: TGTGCCAGCTCACCGTACACCGTCGACGAGCAGTACTTC
cdr3_aa: CASSPYTVDEQYF
cdr3_length: 13
d_call: NA
v_call: TRBV18
j_call: TRBJ2-7
clone_size: NA

cdr3_nt: TGTGCCAGCAGCTTATATTTGAACGGAGGCACAGATACGCAGTATTTT
cdr3_aa: CASSLYLNGGTDTQYF
cdr3_length: 16
d_call: NA
v_call: TRBV7-2
j_call: TRBJ2-3
clone_size: NA

cdr3_nt: TGTGCCAGCAGTTACAAGGCAGGGGCGGGGGGTTCACCCCTCCACTTT
cdr3_aa: CASSYKAGAGGSPLHF
cdr3_length: 16
d_call: NA
v_call: TRBV6-5
j_call: TRBJ1-6
clone_size: NA

cdr3_nt: TGTGCCAGCAGTGGTGGCCCGGGACAGAGAAACTATGGCTACACCTTC
cdr3_aa: CASSGGPGQRNYGYTF
cdr3_length: 16
d_call: TRBD1
v_call: TRBV2
j_call: TRBJ1-2
clone_size: NA

cdr3_nt: TGTGCCAGCCTAGAAGAGGGACAGGGGAGCAATCAGCCCCAGCATTTT
cdr3_aa: CASLEEGQGSNQPQHF
cdr3_length: 16
d_call: NA
v_call: TRBV21-1
j_call: TRBJ1-5
clone_size: NA

cdr3_nt: TGTGCCAGCAGCCTAAGTGACAGGGAGGATTCACCCCTCCACTTT
cdr3_aa: CASSLSDREDSPLHF
cdr3_length: 15
d_call: TRBD1
v_call: TRBV9
j_call: TRBJ1-6
clone_size: NA

cdr3_nt: TGCGCCAGCAGCCAAGATCCGCCCGACAGGGGGAACTATGGCTACACCTTC
cdr3_aa: CASSQDPPDRGNYGYTF
cdr3_length: 17
d_call: TRBD1
v_call: TRBV4-1
j_call: TRBJ1-2
clone_size: NA

cdr3_nt: TGTGCCAGCAGCTTAGGACTAGCGGGGGGACTTGAGCAGTTCTTC
cdr3_aa: CASSLGLAGGLEQFF
cdr3_length: 15
d_call: TRBD2
v_call: TRBV7-2
j_call: TRBJ2-1
clone_size: NA

cdr3_nt: TGCGCCAGCAGCGTCGGGGGCTCCTACAATGAGCAGTTCTTC
cdr3_aa: CASSVGGSYNEQFF
cdr3_length: 14
d_call: NA
v_call: TRBV5-1
j_call: TRBJ2-1
clone_size: NA

cdr3_nt: TGCGCCAGCAGCGTCACCTCGACAGGACGGGAGACCCAGTACTTC
cdr3_aa: CASSVTSTGRETQYF
cdr3_length: 15
d_call: NA
v_call: TRBV5-1
j_call: TRBJ2-5
clone_size: once

cdr3_nt: TGTGCCAGCAGCCAGGGACTAGCGGGGGACTACGAGCAGTACTTC
cdr3_aa: CASSQGLAGDYEQYF
cdr3_length: 15
d_call: TRBD2
v_call: TRBV3-1/TRBV3-2
j_call: TRBJ2-7
clone_size: NA

cdr3_nt: TGCAGCGCTGGGGGGGGGAATCAGCCCCAGCATTTT
cdr3_aa: CSAGGGNQPQHF
cdr3_length: 12
d_call: NA
v_call: TRBV29-1
j_call: TRBJ1-5
clone_size: NA